The 25 T cell receptor beta chains reported below all come from one sample, sequenced in a study of human T cells and chemical hapten exposure. MiXCR, applied by TCRdb to the RACE reads, yields one record per CDR3 protein. The sample consists of over 55,000 distinct CDR3 sequences, over 10% of them appearing once. Regarding time point: patch test 3, about 24 weeks after DPC sensitization. Regarding treatment: therapeutic diphenylcyclopropenone sensitization with weekly scalp DPC. Sample: whole blood, taken in connection with sensitization to the hapten diphenylcyclopropenone (DPC). Receptors originate from a man aged 25 to 40 with alopecia areata. Some clones in this sample may be carry-over from other donors' samples.

This clonotype was seen at least ten times. The chain uses TRBV14 and TRBJ1-1; no firm D call. Between the trimmed V and J ends, which lost 4 bases and 0 bases, there was a span of 15 bases. CDR1 SGHDN and CDR2 FVKESK come from the germline V gene. The CDR3 runs 16 residues. The CDR3 DNA reads as TGTGCCAGCAGCCTTTGGTTGGGCGTGATGAACACTGAAGCTTTCTTT. This sequence encodes CASSLWLGVMNTEAFF.

In its sample, this clonotype was seen many times. The chain employs TRBV20-1 and TRBJ1-4; tentatively, D is TRBD1 (6 bases). The CDR3 covers 17 residues. Germline-derived CDR1 and CDR2 are DFQATT and SNEGSKA (reference sequence). V was pared by 0 bases and J by 0 bases, with 14 bases between. The chain's CDR3 is CSARDKGTRPTNEKLFF. The CDR3 DNA reads as TGCAGTGCTAGAGATAAAGGGACACGTCCAACTAATGAAAAACTGTTTTTT.

This chain uses TRBV5-4 with TRBJ2-2; TRBD2 agrees at 7 bases. The CDR3 is 18 residues long. J was trimmed by 2 bases and V by 0 bases; bases with no gene match: 10. CDR1 and CDR2 from the germline V gene are SGHNT and YYREEE (reference sequence). The CDR3 DNA follows: TGTGCCAGCAGCTTGGCCGTTTCAGCGGGACTAAACACCGGGGAGCTGTTTTTT. It specifies CASSLAVSAGLNTGELFF.

V gene TRBV6-5 combines with J gene TRBJ2-7, with D uncertain. V was cut by 0 bases and J by 5 bases, with 17 bases left in between. The CDR3 spans 16 residues. CDR1 is MNHEY, CDR2 SVGAGI, per germline. In nucleotides, the CDR3 is TGTGCCAGCAGTTACTCGGGTTTAGTCTCTCGCGACGAGCAGTACTTC. It translates to CASSYSGLVSRDEQYF.

This clonotype came up many times. This CDR3 is CASSLPYYGYTF. The CDR3 nucleotides are TGTGCCAGCAGCTTACCCTACTATGGCTACACCTTC. This sequence joins TRBV7-9 and TRBJ1-2; no reliable D call. V lost 2 bases and J 3 bases, leaving 4 bases between the germline ends. CDR1 is SEHNR and CDR2 is FQNEAQ in the germline V gene (reference sequence). The CDR3 runs 12 residues.

This clonotype was seen a few times. The V call is TRBV20-1, the J call TRBJ1-4; no clear D. V lost 5 bases and J 1 base, leaving 8 bases between the germline ends. Germline CDR1 DFQATT, CDR2 SNEGSKA (reference sequence). The CDR3 is made up of 13 amino acids. The CDR3 spells CSALGRTNEKLFF. In DNA, the CDR3 is TGCAGTGCTTTAGGCCGAACTAATGAAAAACTGTTTTTT.

The table lists this clonotype with many counts. This chain connects TRBV18 to TRBJ2-1; TRBD1 matches at 9 bases. CDR3 length: 16 residues. V lost 3 bases, J lost 7 bases, and 10 bases stayed unmatched. The V gene's germline CDR1 is KGHSH and CDR2 LQKENI. CDR3 nucleotides: TGTGCCAGCTCACCGGCCGGGACAGGGTTGGGGAATGAGCAGTTCTTC. It codes for CASSPAGTGLGNEQFF.

This clonotype was counted once. CDR3 nucleotide sequence: TGCAGTGCCCGAGGGAGCAAGGGCGGAAGTTACAATCAGCCCCAGCATTTT. It codes for CSARGSKGGSYNQPQHF. The rearrangement uses TRBV20-1 and TRBJ1-5, with no clear D. Germline V CDR1 and CDR2: DFQATT, SNEGSKA (reference sequence). Trimming left V 6 bases short and J 3 bases short, with 24 bases between. The CDR3 spans 17 residues.

This clonotype was observed many times. J is TRBJ2-4 and V is TRBV6-6, with TRBD2 matching over 7 bases. Per the germline V gene, CDR1 is MNHNY and CDR2 is SVGAGI (reference sequence). V trimming: 5 bases; J trimming: 14 bases; junction bases outside the gene matches: 12. This CDR3 has 13 residues. The CDR3: CASSTRDGGLEYF. The CDR3 nucleotides read TGTGCCAGCAGTACCCGGGACGGGGGGTTGGAGTACTTC.

This clonotype was observed a handful of times. The rearrangement uses TRBV20-1 and TRBJ2-3, with D possibly being TRBD2 (6 bases). The CDR3 is 15 amino acids. Germline V gives CDR1 DFQATT, CDR2 SNEGSKA (reference sequence). V lost 3 bases to trimming and J lost 2 bases, with 15 bases between them. The CDR3 DNA sequence: TGCAGTGCTAGCCGCGGGATGGTTCACACAGATACGCAGTATTTT. It translates to CSASRGMVHTDTQYF.

This clonotype came up a few times. The chain recombines TRBV3-1 with TRBJ1-4; D unclear. CDR3 size: 12 residues. Germline CDR1 LGHDT, CDR2 YNNKEL (reference sequence). Deletions cut 2 bases from V and 6 bases from J, with 4 bases between. CDR3 DNA: TGTGCCAGCAGCCAATCCGATGAAAAACTGTTTTTT. It codes for CASSQSDEKLFF.

The chain couples TRBV6-4 to TRBJ2-7; no reliable D call. The CDR3 loop spans 9 amino acids. The germline V gene has CDR1 MRHNA and CDR2 SNTAGT. Trimming stripped 7 bases from V and 4 bases from J, with 2 bases between. The CDR3 DNA is TGTGCCAGCATGTACGAGCAGTACTTC. Protein product: CASMYEQYF.

This clonotype was seen at least ten times. The rearrangement joins TRBV28 to TRBJ2-6; possible D gene TRBD2, 6 bases. V dropped 6 bases and J dropped 1 base, with 10 bases sitting between them. The germline V gene encodes CDR1 MDHEN and CDR2 SYDVKM. The CDR3 sequence is 15 residues long. The CDR3 DNA is TGTGCCAGCAGCCGGGCGGGGTCTGGGGCCAACGTCCTGACTTTC. Protein sequence: CASSRAGSGANVLTF.

This clonotype was seen many times. The CDR3 sequence: CASRRAGSPNEKLFF. CDR3 DNA sequence: TGTGCTTCCAGGCGGGCCGGCAGTCCAAATGAAAAACTGTTTTTT. This chain joins TRBV7-7 and TRBJ1-4; D remains ambiguous. CDR3 length: 15 residues. Germline-derived CDR1 and CDR2 are SSHAT and FNYEAQ (reference sequence).

This clonotype was counted ten times or more. This chain links TRBV20-1 with TRBJ2-6; D might be TRBD2 (6 bases). The V and J ends lost 6 bases and 4 bases respectively, with 7 bases between them. The germline V gene encodes CDR1 DFQATT and CDR2 SNEGSKA (reference sequence). The CDR3 runs to 12 residues. The CDR3 protein is CSAREGANVLTF. The CDR3 DNA reads as TGCAGTGCCCGGGAGGGGGCCAACGTCCTGACTTTC.

This clonotype was counted at least ten times. The genes are TRBV7-2 and TRBJ1-5, with D unresolved. V was pared by 1 base and J by 7 bases, with 8 bases between. The CDR3 has 13 residues. Germline CDR1 reads SGHTA; CDR2 reads FQGNSA. The CDR3 reads CASSLGADQPQHF. In DNA form, the CDR3 reads TGTGCCAGCAGCTTAGGTGCTGACCAGCCCCAGCATTTT.

The V gene is TRBV29-1, the J gene TRBJ2-2, with 12 nucleotides matching TRBD2. V lost 4 bases, J lost 2 bases, and 5 bases stayed unmatched. The length of the CDR3 is 16 residues. Germline loops: CDR1 SQVTM, CDR2 ANQGSEA. The CDR3 DNA reads TGCAGCGTTGCAGGACTAGCGGGGAAAAACACCGGGGAGCTGTTTTTT. It specifies CSVAGLAGKNTGELFF.

This clonotype was counted at least ten times. This chain connects TRBV12-3 or TRBV12-4 to TRBJ1-2, with TRBD1 matching over 7 bases. The CDR3 sequence is 13 residues long. Unmatched junction bases numbered 4, after V lost 6 bases and J lost 3 bases. The CDR3 nucleotides read TGTGCCAGCAGCCCTCAGGGGGACTATGGCTACACCTTC. Translating it yields CASSPQGDYGYTF.

This clonotype appeared many times. This chain connects TRBV18 to TRBJ2-5; D assignment may be TRBD1 or TRBD2 (5 bases each). V gave up 8 bases and J gave up 2 bases, with 9 bases separating them. Germline CDR1 reads KGHSH; CDR2 reads LQKENI. The CDR3 covers 12 residues. As DNA, the CDR3 is TGTGCCAGCCACGAGGGGCAAGAGACCCAGTACTTC. Its translation: CASHEGQETQYF.

This clonotype has at least ten counts. V and J are TRBV7-3 and TRBJ2-1; 10 bases align to TRBD2. V lost 3 bases and J lost 5; bases outside the gene matches: 7. Germline V gene sequence: CDR1 SGHTA, CDR2 FQGTGA. This CDR3 has 16 amino acids. The CDR3 loop reads CASSFDPSGGHNEQFF. The CDR3 coding sequence is TGTGCCAGCAGCTTCGACCCTAGCGGGGGCCACAATGAGCAGTTCTTC.

The genes are TRBV12-3 or TRBV12-4 and TRBJ2-7; no definite D call. The CDR3 extends over 12 amino acids. Trimming left V 6 bases short and J 7 bases short, with 13 bases between. The CDR3 sequence is CASSTCRWEQYF. The CDR3 DNA sequence: TGTGCCAGCAGCACCTGTCGGTGGGAGCAGTACTTC.

The V gene is TRBV28, the J gene TRBJ1-2, with a tentative D call TRBD1 (6 bases). Per germline, CDR1 MDHEN and CDR2 SYDVKM. CDR3 length: 13 amino acids. The ends were cut back, 2 bases at V and 4 bases at J, with 8 bases in the middle. CDR3: CASSLGTSYGYTF. CDR3 in DNA: TGTGCCAGCAGTTTAGGGACAAGCTATGGCTACACCTTC.

In its sample, this clonotype was seen a few times. This chain joins TRBV2 and TRBJ2-3; D is ambiguous. Trimming took off 6 bases at V and 4 bases at J, with 8 bases between the two ends. From germline, CDR1 is SNHLY and CDR2 FYNNEI. The CDR3 loop spans 12 amino acids. The CDR3 nucleotides read TGTGCCAGCAGCCCTCGGGCAGATACGCAGTATTTT. The encoded protein is CASSPRADTQYF.

This clonotype was observed many times. CDR3 sequence: CASSSPGKTRKQPQHF. The CDR3 DNA reads as TGTGCCAGCAGTTCCCCAGGAAAAACCAGGAAACAGCCCCAGCATTTT. The chain couples TRBV6-6 to TRBJ1-5; D remains ambiguous. Deletions cut 4 bases from V and 7 bases from J, with 20 bases between. This CDR3 is 16 amino acids long. Germline assignment: CDR1 MNHNY and CDR2 SVGAGI (reference sequence).

In the case of this clonotype: One base away lies a much larger clone, so this may be a sequencing read error. This chain joins TRBV3-1 and TRBJ1-1, with no clear D. Germline assignment: CDR1 LGHDT and CDR2 YNNKEL (reference sequence). This CDR3 has 14 residues. V lost 2 bases, J lost 8 bases, and 15 bases lay in between. The DNA for the CDR3 is TGTGCCAGCAGCCAATTTACTTTCGCCGGGGAAGCTTTCTTT. Protein product: CASSQFTFAGEAFF.